The present T cell receptor beta chain was sequenced within a study of T cell responses to AZD1222 COVID-19 vaccine. Study-level points and caveats: Spike-specific TCR breadth and depth grew following two AZD1222 doses. None of the repertoires were sampled until the peak T cell response had passed.

About this clone itself: Its target is unknown.

Sequencing used immunoSEQ multiplex PCR; TCRdb keeps in-frame clones, though not all of them. The table shows fewer than 95,000 clones, with 75% to 90% occurring only once. Germline V lookup: CDR1 SGHNT, CDR2 YYREEE (reference sequence). Between the trimmed V and J ends, which lost 4 bases and 0 bases, there was a span of 8 bases. The CDR3 covers 14 residues. The input for sequencing was peripheral blood, taken 28 days after the second AZD1222 dose. The rearrangement uses TRBV5-4 and TRBJ1-3; no clear D gene. This TCR came from an adult who received the AZD1222 COVID-19 vaccine. Written as DNA, the CDR3 is TGTGCCAGCAGCCCCAACTTCTCTGGAAACACCATATATTTT. Translation: CASSPNFSGNTIYF.